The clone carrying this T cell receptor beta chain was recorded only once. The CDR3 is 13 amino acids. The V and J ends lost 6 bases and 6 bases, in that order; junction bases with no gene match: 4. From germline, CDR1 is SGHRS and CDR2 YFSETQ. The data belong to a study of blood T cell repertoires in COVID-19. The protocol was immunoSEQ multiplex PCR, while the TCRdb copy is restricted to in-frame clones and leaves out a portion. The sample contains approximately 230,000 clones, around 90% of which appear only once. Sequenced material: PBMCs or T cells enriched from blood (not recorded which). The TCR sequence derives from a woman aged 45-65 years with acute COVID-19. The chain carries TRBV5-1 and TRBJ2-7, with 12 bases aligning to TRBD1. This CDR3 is CASTGQGAGEQYF. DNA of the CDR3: TGCGCCAGCACGGGACAGGGGGCGGGCGAGCAGTACTTC.